This T cell receptor beta chain was recorded in a study of blood T cells in healthy people across ages. The donors, aged about 6 to 90, were healthy Caucasians from Russia. V lost 3 bases, J lost 4 bases, and 0 bases stayed unmatched. Germline lookup yields CDR1 LGHNT and CDR2 FRNRAP. This CDR3 is 14 amino acids long. PCR was performed a second time for roughly 6 to 12 cycles using a sample-barcoded 5' primer and a J-beta primer mix. TCRdb recomputed calls from the 5' RACE reads with MiXCR, one row per CDR3 protein. The sample records more than 1,000,000 distinct CDR3 sequences, approximately 26% being singletons. This clonotype was seen a handful of times. Its antigen is unidentified. Study-wide points: In these data, TCR beta diversity tracked strongly with naive T cell percentage.

In addition, the sample was reused for a study of T cells of mothers and their children.

This receptor was identified in a girl aged 2-10 years in good health. Sequencing was carried out using blood. The chain employs TRBV12-5 and TRBJ2-2, with TRBD1 matching over 9 bases. The CDR3 loop reads CASGLQGATGELFF. The CDR3 bases are TGTGCTAGTGGTTTACAGGGGGCCACCGGGGAGCTGTTTTTT.